These 5 T cell receptor beta chains share one sample of origin, sequenced in a study of T-cell memory formation after mild COVID-19. A single record per CDR3 protein comes from TCRdb applying MiXCR to the 5' RACE reads. The sample yields 180,000 or so distinct CDR3 sequences, approximately 10% seen once. Sample: PBMCs or a T cell subset sorted from them (not recorded which). All receptors derive from a man between 18 and 35 years old who had mild COVID-19 (a few samples of this study predate the infection). Cell type and time point are not known.

This clonotype was counted between two and nine times. The V call is TRBV7-2, the J call TRBJ1-2; a possible D gene is TRBD1 (6 bases). Germline V gene lookup returns CDR1 SGHTA and CDR2 FQGNSA. Between the trimmed V and J ends, which lost 7 bases and 2 bases, there was a span of 14 bases. The CDR3 has 14 residues. CDR3 DNA: TGTGCCAGCACCCCCGGGAGGGGGAACTATGGCTACACCTTC. Translating gives CASTPGRGNYGYTF.

The rearrangement joins TRBV12-3 or TRBV12-4 to TRBJ1-2; no firm D call. V lost 3 bases and J lost 4, with 9 bases in between. The CDR3 consists of 13 residues. The CDR3 region has the DNA TGTGCCAGCAGTTTGCGGGGAAGCTATGGCTACACCTTC. This encodes CASSLRGSYGYTF.

This clonotype was recorded many times. The chain joins TRBV7-2 to TRBJ2-3, with D possibly matching TRBD1 (6 bases). Germline CDR1 reads SGHTA; CDR2 reads FQGNSA. This CDR3 has 16 amino acids. V was shortened by 1 base and J by 0 bases, with 11 bases between the two germline ends. DNA for the CDR3: TGTGCCAGCAGCTTAGGAGACAGGCTTAGCACAGATACGCAGTATTTT. It translates to CASSLGDRLSTDTQYF. The full variable domain, completed using reference TRBV7-2 and TRBJ2-3, is GAGVSQSPSNKVTEKGKDVELRCDPISGHTALYWYRQSLGQGLEFLIYFQGNSAPDKSGLPSDRFSAERTGGSVSTLTIQRTQQEDSAVYLCASSLGDRLSTDTQYFGPGTRLTVL.

This sequence joins TRBV7-9 and TRBJ1-2; D is unclear. This CDR3 has 13 residues. Germline lookup yields CDR1 SEHNR and CDR2 FQNEAQ (reference sequence). Trimming removed 5 bases at V and 4 bases at J, with 11 bases between. The CDR3 reads CASSPATSYGYTF. CDR3 DNA: TGTGCCAGCAGCCCGGCGACAAGCTATGGCTACACCTTC.

There are many counts of this clonotype. The chain uses TRBV21-1 and TRBJ2-7; the table names TRBD1, a call not compared with the DNA. TRBV21-1 is a documented pseudogene. This CDR3 contains 14 residues. This CDR3 reads CASSKAGGTYEQYV. Written as DNA, the CDR3 is TGTGCCAGCAGCAAAGCGGGGGGAACCTACGAGCAGTACGTC.